These 12 T cell receptor beta chains came from one sample sequenced in a study of T cell responses to AZD1222 COVID-19 vaccine. Assay: immunoSEQ multiplex PCR; the TCRdb copy retains only in-frame clones and omits some. The sample contains approximately 67,000 clones, about 89% of which appear only once. The sequencing here drew on peripheral blood, taken 28 days after the second AZD1222 dose. The receptors come from an adult who received the AZD1222 COVID-19 vaccine.

V usage is TRBV28 and J usage is TRBJ2-2; the match to TRBD2 covers 9 bases. CDR1 and CDR2 from the germline V gene are MDHEN and SYDVKM. After removal of 6 bases from V and 6 bases from J, the junction contained 8 bases not matched to a gene. The length of the CDR3 is 15 residues. CDR3 sequence reads: CASSAGGTKAGELFF. CDR3 bases: TGTGCCAGCAGCGCGGGGGGGACAAAGGCCGGGGAGCTGTTTTTT.

The chain is built from TRBV7-2 and TRBJ2-7; TRBD2 aligns across 8 bases. J was trimmed by 6 bases and V by 5 bases; bases with no gene match: 12. CDR1 is SGHTA, CDR2 FQGNSA, per germline. The CDR3 contains 15 residues. CDR3 protein: CASSPALAAGGEQYF. Here the CDR3 DNA reads TGTGCCAGCAGCCCGGCACTAGCGGCGGGGGGCGAGCAGTACTTC.

The chain recombines TRBV19 with TRBJ1-1; no reliable D call. There are 14 residues in the CDR3. The V end was cut by 7 bases, the J end by 2 bases, with 14 bases between. Germline CDR1 is LNHDA and CDR2 is SQIVND (reference sequence). CDR3 protein: CASMSDPSNTEAFF. As DNA, the CDR3 is TGTGCCAGTATGAGTGACCCGTCTAACACTGAAGCTTTCTTT.

The chain employs TRBV5-1 and TRBJ1-3; D remains unclear. V lost 1 base to trimming and J lost 2 bases, with 7 bases between them. Germline assignment: CDR1 SGHRS and CDR2 YFSETQ. The length of the CDR3 is 14 residues. CDR3 nucleotide sequence: TGCGCCAGCAGCTTGTTGGGTGCTGGAAACACCATATATTTT. Translated: CASSLLGAGNTIYF.

This clone showed up just once. The V call is TRBV30, the J call TRBJ1-5; D perhaps matches TRBD1 (6 bases). V was trimmed by 3 bases and J by 5 bases, leaving 23 bases between them. Germline-derived CDR1 and CDR2 are GTSNPN and SVGIG (reference sequence). This CDR3 is built from 17 residues. The CDR3 region is CAWSFQGPPVRYQPQHF. CDR3 bases: TGTGCCTGGAGCTTCCAGGGGCCCCCCGTTCGATATCAGCCCCAGCATTTT.

The chain combines TRBV10-2 with TRBJ1-5, with 11 bases aligning to TRBD1. From germline, CDR1 is WSHSY and CDR2 SAAADI. V was pared by 4 bases and J by 2 bases, with 1 base of the junction left unmatched. The CDR3 totals 15 residues. Here the CDR3 DNA reads TGCGCCAGCAGTGGGACAGGGGGCCGCAATCAGCCCCAGCATTTT. It specifies CASSGTGGRNQPQHF.

The DNA for the CDR3 is TGCAGTGCGCGGGTTCAGAATGAGCAGTTCTTC. As protein: CSARVQNEQFF. The rearrangement uses TRBV20-1 and TRBJ2-1; D might be TRBD2 (5 bases). V lost 6 bases and J 7 bases, leaving 10 bases between the germline ends. This CDR3 is 11 amino acids long. The germline V gene has CDR1 DFQATT and CDR2 SNEGSKA (reference sequence).

The V call is TRBV7-8, the J call TRBJ1-1, with no clear D. Trimming took off 1 base at V and 1 base at J, with 7 bases between the two ends. CDR1 and CDR2 from the germline V gene are SGHVS and FQNEAQ. The length of the CDR3 is 14 residues. The chain's CDR3 is CASSLVSGNTEAFF. CDR3 coding DNA: TGTGCCAGCAGCTTAGTCTCGGGGAACACTGAAGCTTTCTTT.

This clone is a singleton in its sample. V gene TRBV7-9 combines with J gene TRBJ1-2; D is undetermined. This CDR3 comprises 14 residues. Germline CDR1 is SEHNR and CDR2 is FQNEAQ (reference sequence). The V end lost 3 bases, the J end lost 3 bases, and 11 bases lay between the germline ends. The CDR3 spells CASSFVTQYYGYTF. The CDR3 region has the DNA TGTGCCAGCAGCTTCGTGACACAGTACTATGGCTACACCTTC.

The CDR3 is CASIAVSETEAFF. CDR3 coding DNA: TGTGCCAGCATTGCGGTATCGGAGACTGAAGCTTTCTTT. The chain joins TRBV6-1 to TRBJ1-1; D gene uncertain. Trimming removed 7 bases at V and 5 bases at J, with 14 bases between. The length of the CDR3 is 13 residues. The germline CDR1 and CDR2 sequences are MNHNS and SASEGT.

V and J are TRBV4-2 and TRBJ2-1; no definite D call. The germline CDR1 and CDR2 sequences are LGHNA and YNFKEQ. This CDR3 contains 15 residues. V was trimmed by 3 bases and J by 4 bases, leaving 13 bases between them. CDR3 protein: CASSQGQADYNEQFF. The CDR3 DNA follows: TGTGCCAGCAGCCAGGGTCAGGCGGATTACAATGAGCAGTTCTTC.

The chain has TRBV7-6 and TRBJ2-1, with TRBD2 identical over 7 bases. This CDR3 contains 12 residues. Germline trimming cut 6 bases from V and 9 bases from J; bases unmatched to any gene: 5. CDR1 is SGHVS, CDR2 FNYEAQ, per germline. CDR3 coding DNA: TGTGCCAGCAGTTTCGTAGCGGGTGAGCAGTTCTTC. It yields the protein CASSFVAGEQFF.